These 32 T cell receptor beta chains originate from one sample sequenced in a study of blood T cell repertoires in COVID-19. Generated by immunoSEQ multiplex PCR, the TCRdb table keeps only in-frame clones and is missing some. Of 200,000 or so clones listed, about nine tenths are singletons. The sequenced material came from PBMCs or T cells enriched from blood (not recorded which). Receptors were obtained from a man under 40 in a cohort exposed to, infected with or recovered from COVID-19 (not recorded which).

V usage is TRBV5-1 and J usage is TRBJ1-1, with no clear D. The V and J ends lost 2 bases and 6 bases respectively, with 17 bases between them. CDR3 length: 15 residues. Germline V gene data show CDR1 as SGHRS and CDR2 as YFSETQ. The CDR3 loop reads CASSLAQVPSAEAFF. CDR3 in DNA: TGCGCCAGCAGCTTAGCTCAAGTCCCGAGCGCTGAAGCTTTCTTT.

The rearrangement links TRBV14 to TRBJ2-6; D perhaps matches TRBD1 (7 bases). Trimming took off 4 bases at V and 2 bases at J, with 21 bases between the two ends. The germline V gene has CDR1 SGHDN and CDR2 FVKESK. The length of the CDR3 is 19 residues. The CDR3 loop reads CASSPSLWRGQAGANVLTF. Written as DNA, the CDR3 is TGTGCCAGCAGCCCGTCCTTGTGGAGGGGGCAGGCTGGGGCCAACGTCCTGACTTTC.

V gene TRBV4-1 combines with J gene TRBJ2-1; 8 bases agree with TRBD2. The CDR3 is 12 amino acids. Unmatched junction bases numbered 4, after V lost 5 bases and J lost 10 bases. The germline CDR1 and CDR2 sequences are MGHRA and YSYEKL. CDR3 sequence reads: CASSEIAGEQFF. The CDR3, as DNA: TGCGCCAGCAGCGAGATAGCGGGAGAGCAGTTCTTC.

A single count supports this clone. The chain's CDR3 is CASSLLEGGNTEAFF. In nucleotides, the CDR3 is TGCGCCAGCAGCCTACTGGAAGGCGGGAACACTGAAGCTTTCTTT. The chain employs TRBV4-1 and TRBJ1-1; D unresolved. The CDR3 runs to 15 residues. V was trimmed by 4 bases and J by 1 base, leaving 13 bases between them. CDR1 is MGHRA and CDR2 is YSYEKL in the germline V gene.

The rearrangement uses TRBV29-1 and TRBJ2-5; 7 nucleotides match TRBD2. Germline values: CDR1 SQVTM, CDR2 ANQGSEA. The CDR3 contains 14 residues. J gave up 5 bases and V 4 bases, and 10 bases lay outside the gene matches. The CDR3 DNA reads TGCAGCGTTGTGGGGGGGGGTCTGGAGGAGACCCAGTACTTC. Translated: CSVVGGGLEETQYF.

The V and J genes are TRBV19 and TRBJ2-2; 13 positions agree with TRBD2. The CDR3 contains 21 residues. The V gene's germline CDR1 is LNHDA and CDR2 SQIVND (reference sequence). With V trimmed by 7 bases and J by 4 bases, 21 bases remained unmatched. The CDR3 bases are TGTGCCAGTAAGTCCCGGACTAGCGGGAGTAGGGGTCGACGAAGCACCGGGGAGCTGTTTTTT. Residues: CASKSRTSGSRGRRSTGELFF.

J is TRBJ1-1 and V is TRBV27, with 9 bases lining up with TRBD1. The germline V gene encodes CDR1 MNHEY and CDR2 SMNVEV (reference sequence). The CDR3 length is 15 residues. V lost 5 bases, J lost 0 bases, and 4 bases stayed unmatched. The CDR3, as DNA: TGTGCCAGCAGTCATGGGACAGGGCTGAACACTGAAGCTTTCTTT. Translating it yields CASSHGTGLNTEAFF.

The chain combines TRBV6-5 with TRBJ2-7, with D possibly being TRBD2 (7 bases). Germline lookup yields CDR1 MNHEY and CDR2 SVGAGI. The CDR3 sequence is 15 residues long. V was pared by 9 bases and J by 4 bases, with 22 bases between. The CDR3, as DNA: TGTGCCAGTCAGCACCGGGGGGCGCTTTGGTACGAGCAGTACTTC. It is translated as CASQHRGALWYEQYF.

This clone came up a few times. This chain joins TRBV15 and TRBJ1-1; 8 bases align to TRBD1. Losses at the gene ends were 4 bases for V and 1 base for J; bases not matched to a gene: 5. CDR1 is LNHNV, CDR2 YYDKDF, per germline (reference sequence). CDR3 length equals 15 residues. CDR3 bases: TGTGCCACCAGCACCCGGACAGGGCCGAACACTGAAGCTTTCTTT. It codes for CATSTRTGPNTEAFF.

The chain is built from TRBV5-1 and TRBJ2-3; possible D gene TRBD2, 6 bases. Germline assignment: CDR1 SGHRS and CDR2 YFSETQ. V lost 2 bases and J 6 bases, leaving 16 bases between the germline ends. The CDR3 consists of 15 residues. The CDR3 here is CASSFGGAPRDTQYF. The CDR3, as DNA: TGCGCCAGCAGCTTTGGCGGGGCTCCCAGGGATACGCAGTATTTT.

This clone showed up just once. The chain uses TRBV9 and TRBJ2-7; D possibly corresponds to TRBD1 (5 bases). Germline CDR1 reads SGDLS; CDR2 reads YYNGEE. The CDR3 has 14 amino acids. V was pared by 4 bases and J by 0 bases, with 11 bases between. The CDR3 bases are TGTGCCAGCAGCCCTCGACAGAGCTCCTACGAGCAGTACTTC. Protein sequence: CASSPRQSSYEQYF.

V gene TRBV5-6 combines with J gene TRBJ2-7; possibly TRBD2 for D (5 bases). The CDR3 consists of 15 residues. CDR1 SGHDT and CDR2 YYEEEE come from the germline V gene. V lost 3 bases to trimming and J lost 0 bases, with 13 bases between them. The CDR3, as DNA: TGTGCCAGCAGCTCAAATAGCGAGCCCTCCTACGAGCAGTACTTC. Translating it yields CASSSNSEPSYEQYF.

As concerns this clone: The junction differs from germline at one of its ends, possibly a read error. The chain is built from TRBV27 and TRBJ2-2, with 9 bases matching TRBD1. The length of the CDR3 is 15 residues. CDR1 is MNHEY, CDR2 SMNVEV, per germline (reference sequence). The CDR3 DNA sequence: TGTGCCAGCAGTAGTGGACAGGGGAACGCCGGGGAGCTGTTTTTT. Encoded protein: CASSSGQGNAGELFF.

This chain joins TRBV5-5 and TRBJ2-5; 8 nucleotides align to TRBD1. J was trimmed by 5 bases and V by 0 bases; bases with no gene match: 6. The CDR3 is 15 residues long. Germline loops: CDR1 SGHKS, CDR2 YYEKEE (reference sequence). The CDR3 DNA is TGTGCCAGCAGCTTGGTCGACAGGGGCTTGGAGACCCAGTACTTC. Its translation: CASSLVDRGLETQYF.

The chain is built from TRBV6-5 and TRBJ1-6; 9 bases are shared with TRBD1. The CDR3 loop spans 14 amino acids. V lost 4 bases and J lost 9; bases outside the gene matches: 4. Germline CDR1 is MNHEY and CDR2 is SVGAGI. CDR3 in amino acids: CASSSGTGPSPLHF. The CDR3, as DNA: TGTGCCAGCAGTTCCGGGACAGGGCCTTCACCCCTCCACTTT.

This chain joins TRBV24-1 and TRBJ1-5, with D hard to call. The germline V and J ends were trimmed by 1 base and 0 bases, with 18 bases remaining between them. The CDR3 runs 19 residues. Germline CDR1 and CDR2: KGHDR and SFDVKD. The CDR3 nucleotides are TGTGCCACCAGTGATTTAGCCCCAGCAGCTAGCTATAGCAATCAGCCCCAGCATTTT. It is translated as CATSDLAPAASYSNQPQHF.

The chain employs TRBV28 and TRBJ2-7; 8 positions match TRBD1. With V trimmed by 4 bases and J by 3 bases, 5 bases remained unmatched. Germline CDR1 reads MDHEN; CDR2 reads SYDVKM. This CDR3 contains 14 residues. In nucleotides, the CDR3 is TGTGCCAGCAGTTCTAGAGGACAGGGCTACGAGCAGTACTTC. Its translation: CASSSRGQGYEQYF. The entire variable domain, with the rest obtained from reference TRBV28 and TRBJ2-7, is as follows: DVKVTQSSRYLVKRTGEKVFLECVQDMDHENMFWYRQDPGLGLRLIYFSYDVKMKEKGDIPEGYSVSREKKERFSLILESASTNQTSMYLCASSSRGQGYEQYFGPGTRLTVT.

This chain links TRBV4-2 with TRBJ2-1; 14 bases are shared with TRBD2. CDR3 length: 20 residues. Germline V gene sequence: CDR1 LGHNA, CDR2 YNFKEQ. V gave up 0 bases and J gave up 7 bases; unmatched junction bases: 14. CDR3 in amino acids: CASSQEAGGLAGGGKNEQFF. The DNA of the CDR3 is TGTGCCAGCAGCCAAGAGGCAGGCGGACTAGCGGGAGGAGGGAAGAATGAGCAGTTCTTC.

The rearrangement joins TRBV7-2 to TRBJ1-2; D is undetermined. Trimming shortened V by 8 bases and J by 2 bases, and 6 bases separated the two germline ends. This CDR3 contains 11 residues. The germline gives CDR1 SGHTA, CDR2 FQGNSA. The CDR3 reads CASVVNYGYTF. DNA for the CDR3: TGTGCCAGCGTAGTGAACTATGGCTACACCTTC.

The chain is built from TRBV5-3 and TRBJ1-5; TRBD1 aligns across 8 bases. TRBV5-3 qualifies as an ORF whose function is uncertain. There are 18 residues in the CDR3. J was trimmed by 2 bases and V by 3 bases; bases with no gene match: 13. CDR3 DNA: TGTGCCAGAAGCTGGGACAGGTGCCACGTTTATCGCAATCAGCCCCAGCATTTT. This translates into CARSWDRCHVYRNQPQHF.

This clone was observed a handful of times. The chain uses TRBV6-5 and TRBJ2-3; the D is unclear. The germline CDR1 and CDR2 sequences are MNHEY and SVGAGI. V was cut by 3 bases and J by 0 bases, with 4 bases left in between. The CDR3 totals 13 residues. The CDR3 bases are TGTGCCAGCAGTTATCCTAGCACAGATACGCAGTATTTT. This sequence encodes CASSYPSTDTQYF.

The rearrangement links TRBV5-1 to TRBJ1-4; 7 bases map to TRBD1. With V trimmed by 4 bases and J by 3 bases, 9 bases remained unmatched. Germline CDR1 reads SGHRS; CDR2 reads YFSETQ. CDR3 length equals 16 residues. CDR3 amino acids: CASSPGTGQSNEKLFF. The CDR3 region has the DNA TGCGCCAGCAGCCCAGGGACGGGACAGTCTAATGAAAAACTGTTTTTT. Looking up the rest from reference TRBV5-1 and TRBJ1-4 gives the full variable domain: KAGVTQTPRYLIKTRGQQVTLSCSPISGHRSVSWYQQTPGQGLQFLFEYFSETQRNKGNFPGRFSGRQFSNSRSEMNVSTLELGDSALYLCASSPGTGQSNEKLFFGSGTQLSVL.

The J gene is TRBJ1-3, the V gene TRBV28; TRBD1 matches 7 bases. Per germline, CDR1 MDHEN and CDR2 SYDVKM. This CDR3 comprises 18 residues. The V gene end was trimmed by 6 bases and the J gene end by 0 bases; junction bases not matched to a gene: 14. The CDR3 protein is CASRPIDRANPSGNTIYF. The CDR3 region has the DNA TGTGCCAGCAGGCCTATTGACAGGGCAAACCCCTCTGGAAACACCATATATTTT.

In its sample, this clone was seen once. The genes are TRBV12-1 and TRBJ2-7; the D segment call TRBD2 is taken from the table without a DNA check. TRBV12-1 represents a pseudogene. The CDR3 runs to 15 residues. The CDR3 here is CASTPGLAGTYEQYF. CDR3 coding DNA: TGTGCCAGCACCCCCGGACTAGCGGGGACCTACGAGCAGTACTTC.

The chain carries TRBV13 and TRBJ1-1, with a tentative D call TRBD1 (5 bases). The CDR3 has 14 amino acids. Germline assignment: CDR1 PRHDT and CDR2 FYEKMQ (reference sequence). V lost 5 bases, J lost 11 bases, and 21 bases lay in between. The CDR3 bases are TGTGCCAGCAGCCGAACTGGGACTTCCGCGGGGGCTTTCTTT. The encoded protein is CASSRTGTSAGAFF.

The chain combines TRBV6-2 or TRBV6-3 with TRBJ1-1, with a tentative D call TRBD1 (5 bases). Germline V gives CDR1 MNHEY, CDR2 SVGEGT. The V end lost 2 bases, the J end lost 0 bases, and 16 bases lay between the germline ends. The CDR3 is made up of 17 amino acids. CDR3 residues: CASSYGDLAGLNTEAFF. In DNA, the CDR3 is TGTGCCAGCAGTTACGGGGACTTGGCAGGCTTGAACACTGAAGCTTTCTTT.

The rearrangement links TRBV4-2 to TRBJ1-2, with TRBD1 matching over 10 bases. Germline CDR1 is LGHNA and CDR2 is YNFKEQ. The CDR3 loop spans 17 amino acids. The V segment lost 0 bases and the J segment 3 bases; nucleotides outside the gene matches: 7. CDR3 nucleotide sequence: TGTGCCAGCAGCCAAGAGGGACAGGGGAGATTGCACTATGGCTACACCTTC. Protein: CASSQEGQGRLHYGYTF.

The V call is TRBV19, the J call TRBJ2-2; D might be TRBD2 (5 bases). The V end was cut by 3 bases, the J end by 5 bases, with 16 bases between. Per the germline V gene, CDR1 is LNHDA and CDR2 is SQIVND (reference sequence). This CDR3 is built from 16 residues. CDR3 sequence (DNA): TGTGCCAGTAGTATTCTGACTTGGGGAGAGACCGGGGAGCTGTTTTTT. It is translated as CASSILTWGETGELFF.

The chain employs TRBV28 and TRBJ1-2, with TRBD1 identical over 9 bases. After removal of 3 bases from V and 5 bases from J, the junction contained 7 bases not matched to a gene. The CDR3 has 15 residues. CDR1 and CDR2 from the germline V gene are MDHEN and SYDVKM. CDR3 bases: TGTGCCAGCAGTTTCCCACAGGGGGCTCGGTATGGCTACACCTTC. Translation gives CASSFPQGARYGYTF.

This chain uses TRBV7-2 with TRBJ1-2, with TRBD1 matching over 8 bases. V lost 1 base and J lost 5; bases outside the gene matches: 6. CDR3 length equals 15 residues. Per germline, CDR1 SGHTA and CDR2 FQGNSA. The CDR3 bases are TGTGCCAGCAGCTTAGGTCACAGGGGGGGTTATGGCTACACCTTC. Translation: CASSLGHRGGYGYTF.

The chain couples TRBV7-2 to TRBJ2-1, with TRBD1 matching 8 bases. Germline V gene data show CDR1 as SGHTA and CDR2 as FQGNSA. The CDR3 consists of 15 residues. With 3 bases clipped from V and 3 bases from J, the junction kept 4 bases outside the gene matches. The CDR3, as DNA: TGTGCCAGCAGCTTCAACAGGGGGGTCTACAATGAGCAGTTCTTC. Translation gives CASSFNRGVYNEQFF.

The chain is built from TRBV2 and TRBJ1-5; D remains ambiguous. Per germline, CDR1 SNHLY and CDR2 FYNNEI. Trimming pared 7 bases from V and 3 bases from J, leaving 10 bases between. The CDR3 totals 13 residues. This chain's CDR3 is CASKRSNNQPQHF. CDR3 DNA: TGTGCCAGCAAAAGGAGTAACAATCAGCCCCAGCATTTT.